By sample fraction, the clone carrying this TCR beta chain is medium-sized. The V and J ends lost 2 bases and 5 bases respectively, with 22 bases between them. This CDR3 has 17 amino acids. Germline V CDR1 and CDR2: MNHEY, SMNVEV (reference sequence). TCRdb recomputed calls from the RT-PCR reads with MiXCR, one row per CDR3 protein. The sample records approximately 3,800 distinct CDR3 sequences, approximately 31% being singletons. The TCR comes from a female donor with primary Sjogren's syndrome. The V and J genes are TRBV27 and TRBJ2-7; tentative D call: TRBD2 (7 bases). Sequenced material: memory CD4+ T cells from salivary gland. CDR3 nucleotides: TGTGCCAGCAGTTTAGCGGTGCTGGGGGGGGCGCTTAACGAGCAGTACTTC. It codes for CASSLAVLGGALNEQYF.